Presented here are 30 T cell receptor beta chains from one specimen sequenced in a study of PD-L1 blockade in urothelial cancer. This sample's time point: pretreatment peripheral blood. Here immunoSEQ multiplex PCR was the method, and the copy in TCRdb shows in-frame clones only, minus some. The table has 60,000 to 65,000 clones, under 90% seen once; the top ten hold under 3.5%. The specimen comprised PBMCs, sampled around atezolizumab (anti-PD-L1) treatment. The receptors stem from a man between 65 and 85 years old with urothelial cancer.

This clone was observed once. This rearrangement joins TRBV7-6 to TRBJ1-1, with D possibly matching TRBD1 (5 bases). Between the trimmed V and J ends, which lost 5 bases and 5 bases, there was a span of 12 bases. Germline V lookup: CDR1 SGHVS, CDR2 FNYEAQ. The CDR3 consists of 13 residues. The DNA for the CDR3 is TGTGCCAGCAGCCTGGACCAGGGTACTGAAGCTTTCTTT. As protein: CASSLDQGTEAFF.

The chain couples TRBV5-1 to TRBJ2-5; 7 bases line up with TRBD2. CDR3 length: 15 amino acids. V lost 4 bases to trimming and J lost 2 bases; unmatched junction nucleotides: 8. Germline V gene data show CDR1 as SGHRS and CDR2 as YFSETQ. CDR3 in amino acids: CASSPPDGRQETQYF. The DNA for the CDR3 is TGCGCCAGCAGCCCCCCTGACGGGAGGCAAGAGACCCAGTACTTC.

This chain joins TRBV19 and TRBJ2-1; 11 bases line up with TRBD2. CDR1 and CDR2 (germline): LNHDA, SQIVND (reference sequence). CDR3 length: 13 amino acids. After removal of 6 bases from V and 6 bases from J, the junction contained 1 base not matched to a gene. CDR3 region: CASRGLAANEQFF. In DNA form, the CDR3 reads TGTGCCAGTAGGGGACTAGCGGCCAATGAGCAGTTCTTC.

The J gene is TRBJ2-7, the V gene TRBV9; 7 bases are a match to TRBD2. V lost 4 bases and J lost 7; bases outside the gene matches: 14. The CDR3 extends over 15 amino acids. Germline loops: CDR1 SGDLS, CDR2 YYNGEE. For the CDR3, the DNA is TGTGCCAGCAGCCCCAGCCCTAGCGGTTTTGGTGAGCAGTACTTC. Residues: CASSPSPSGFGEQYF.

The chain is built from TRBV6-6 and TRBJ2-7; a weak D match, TRBD1 (5 bases). Germline CDR1 reads MNHNY; CDR2 reads SVGAGI (reference sequence). This CDR3 region has 12 residues. V lost 4 bases and J 3 bases, leaving 7 bases between the germline ends. CDR3 amino acids: CASSSDSYEQYF. CDR3 DNA sequence: TGTGCCAGCAGTTCTGACAGCTACGAGCAGTACTTC.

J is TRBJ2-5 and V is TRBV7-6; the match to TRBD1 covers 8 bases. This CDR3 region has 14 residues. The trim removed 5 bases at V and 2 bases at J, leaving 4 bases unmatched. Germline CDR1 and CDR2: SGHVS and FNYEAQ. CDR3 nucleotides: TGTGCCAGCAGCATTCAGGGGGCTCAAGAGACCCAGTACTTC. This sequence encodes CASSIQGAQETQYF.

This rearrangement joins TRBV27 to TRBJ2-3; possible D gene TRBD2, 8 bases. V was shortened by 4 bases and J by 1 base, with 15 bases between the two germline ends. The germline V gene has CDR1 MNHEY and CDR2 SMNVEV (reference sequence). The CDR3 loop spans 16 amino acids. The CDR3 region is CASSSGTAGGTDTQYF. The CDR3 coding sequence is TGTGCCAGCAGTTCGGGGACAGCGGGGGGCACAGATACGCAGTATTTT.

The V call is TRBV29-1, the J call TRBJ2-7; 10 nucleotides align to TRBD2. Trimming took 3 bases from V and 4 from J; bases not matched to a gene: 6. The germline gives CDR1 SQVTM, CDR2 ANQGSEA. The CDR3 runs to 14 residues. CDR3 sequence: CSVEASGSGYEQYF. Written as DNA, the CDR3 is TGCAGCGTTGAGGCTAGCGGGAGTGGGTACGAGCAGTACTTC.

V is TRBV27 and J is TRBJ1-2, with D possibly TRBD1 on 6 matching bases. Germline lookup yields CDR1 MNHEY and CDR2 SMNVEV (reference sequence). The CDR3 covers 13 residues. Deletions cut 4 bases from V and 3 bases from J, with 9 bases between. In nucleotides, the CDR3 is TGTGCCAGCAGTTGGTCAGGGGACTATGGCTACACCTTC. It is translated as CASSWSGDYGYTF.

This chain connects TRBV5-8 to TRBJ2-3; the match to TRBD1 covers 7 bases. The germline V gene encodes CDR1 SGHTS and CDR2 YDEGEE. The ends lost 4 bases at V and 3 bases at J; junction bases unmatched: 11. The CDR3 totals 16 residues. The DNA for the CDR3 is TGTGCCAGCAGCGCCCCCCGAGACAGGGAGACAGATACGCAGTATTTT. This codes for CASSAPRDRETDTQYF.

CDR3 nucleotide sequence: TGTGCCAGCAGCCAAGACGAGGGAGTCGAGACCCAGTACTTC. It codes for CASSQDEGVETQYF. This sequence joins TRBV4-2 and TRBJ2-5; D possibly corresponds to TRBD2 (5 bases). V was shortened by 0 bases and J by 5 bases, with 10 bases between the two germline ends. This CDR3 comprises 14 residues. The germline gives CDR1 LGHNA, CDR2 YNFKEQ.

The V gene is TRBV19, the J gene TRBJ1-1, with D uncertain. Trimming took 5 bases from V and 8 from J, leaving 9 bases between them. CDR3 length equals 11 residues. Germline lookup yields CDR1 LNHDA and CDR2 SQIVND (reference sequence). CDR3 sequence: CASSWTEEAFF. CDR3 nucleotides: TGTGCCAGTAGTTGGACTGAAGAAGCTTTCTTT.

This chain links TRBV29-1 with TRBJ1-1, with D hard to call. The CDR3 has 13 residues. Between the trimmed V and J ends, which lost 2 bases and 0 bases, there was a span of 7 bases. The germline CDR1 and CDR2 sequences are SQVTM and ANQGSEA. The CDR3 DNA is TGCAGCGTTGAACCGGAGATGAACACTGAAGCTTTCTTT. Translating gives CSVEPEMNTEAFF.

The V gene is TRBV29-1, the J gene TRBJ2-7; D unresolved. In germline, CDR1 is SQVTM, CDR2 ANQGSEA. The CDR3 runs 12 residues. V lost 4 bases and J lost 0, with 7 bases in between. The CDR3 coding sequence is TGCAGCGTTGTGGCCAACTCCTACGAGCAGTACTTC. It translates to CSVVANSYEQYF.

The chain combines TRBV10-3 with TRBJ2-2, with 8 bases identical to TRBD2. CDR1 is ENHRY, CDR2 SYGVKD, per germline. The V and J ends lost 0 bases and 5 bases, in that order; junction bases with no gene match: 8. This CDR3 is built from 17 residues. In DNA form, the CDR3 reads TGTGCCATCAGTGAGTCGAAGGAGCGGGAGACAACCGGGGAGCTGTTTTTT. This translates into CAISESKERETTGELFF.

This clone was seen many times. The rearrangement uses TRBV5-4 and TRBJ2-1; 9 bases match TRBD2. CDR3 size: 17 residues. The germline V gene has CDR1 SGHNT and CDR2 YYREEE (reference sequence). Trimming cost V 2 bases and J 7 bases; bases outside gene matches: 13. The CDR3 sequence is CASSFGVGLAGWNEQFF. The CDR3 DNA follows: TGTGCCAGCAGCTTCGGGGTGGGGCTAGCGGGGTGGAATGAGCAGTTCTTC.

The J gene is TRBJ2-1, the V gene TRBV6-1; 7 bases agree with TRBD2. V trimming: 3 bases; J trimming: 3 bases; junction bases outside the gene matches: 11. The CDR3 consists of 17 residues. Germline V gene data show CDR1 as MNHNS and CDR2 as SASEGT. CDR3 nucleotide sequence: TGTGCCAGCAGTGACCTCCCGGGAGGCCAAAACTACAATGAGCAGTTCTTC. It encodes CASSDLPGGQNYNEQFF.

This clone was detected once. The J gene is TRBJ1-3, the V gene TRBV28, with 7 bases matching TRBD1. The CDR3 is made up of 13 amino acids. The ends lost 6 bases at V and 4 bases at J; junction bases unmatched: 3. Germline V lookup: CDR1 MDHEN, CDR2 SYDVKM. CDR3 bases: TGTGCCAGCAGCCGGACAGGAGGAAACACCATATATTTT. This sequence encodes CASSRTGGNTIYF.

The chain combines TRBV2 with TRBJ2-1; 13 bases fit TRBD2. CDR1 and CDR2 from the germline V gene are SNHLY and FYNNEI. V lost 4 bases and J lost 5; bases outside the gene matches: 2. The CDR3 is 15 amino acids. The DNA of the CDR3 is TGTGCCAGCAGTGGGACTAGCGGGAGAAACAATGAGCAGTTCTTC. Amino acids: CASSGTSGRNNEQFF.

This sequence joins TRBV19 and TRBJ1-5; D possibly corresponds to TRBD1 (6 bases). The CDR3 extends over 16 amino acids. The V gene's germline CDR1 is LNHDA and CDR2 SQIVND (reference sequence). V gave up 3 bases and J gave up 4 bases, with 16 bases separating them. This CDR3 is CASSIQVGGPNQPQHF. DNA for the CDR3: TGTGCCAGTAGTATCCAGGTAGGGGGACCGAATCAGCCCCAGCATTTT.

This clone was picked up one time. The chain is built from TRBV29-1 and TRBJ2-5, with 10 bases that match TRBD2. Germline CDR1 SQVTM, CDR2 ANQGSEA. V lost 6 bases, J lost 5 bases, and 6 bases stayed unmatched. CDR3 length equals 13 residues. CDR3 sequence reads: CSVTSGVGETQYF. As DNA, the CDR3 is TGCAGCGTCACTAGCGGGGTGGGTGAGACCCAGTACTTC.

The chain has TRBV19 and TRBJ2-5, with 11 bases identical to TRBD2. V was clipped by 1 base and J by 1 base; unmatched bases: 2. From germline, CDR1 is LNHDA and CDR2 SQIVND (reference sequence). This CDR3 has 16 amino acids. The CDR3 DNA sequence: TGTGCCAGTAGTATAGGGGGACTAGCGGCCCAAGAGACCCAGTACTTC. Its translation is CASSIGGLAAQETQYF.

This clone was found a few times. This chain connects TRBV20-1 to TRBJ2-7; D is perhaps TRBD1 (6 bases). Trimming cost V 5 bases and J 6 bases, with 11 bases left between them. The CDR3 is 11 residues long. Germline CDR1 and CDR2: DFQATT and SNEGSKA (reference sequence). In DNA form, the CDR3 reads TGCAGTGCTCGACAGGACGTCGAGCAGTACTTC. Amino acid sequence: CSARQDVEQYF.

The rearrangement joins TRBV18 to TRBJ1-5; D uncertain. Per the germline V gene, CDR1 is KGHSH and CDR2 is LQKENI. The CDR3 totals 13 residues. The V and J ends lost 3 bases and 5 bases respectively, with 8 bases between them. CDR3 in DNA: TGTGCCAGCTCACCTTCGGGAGATCAGCCCCAGCATTTT. Amino acid sequence: CASSPSGDQPQHF.

This chain joins TRBV27 and TRBJ1-4; D is ambiguous. Per the germline V gene, CDR1 is MNHEY and CDR2 is SMNVEV (reference sequence). CDR3 length equals 14 residues. The V end was cut by 3 bases, the J end by 5 bases, with 10 bases between. For the CDR3, the DNA is TGTGCCAGCAGTTTTGGAGAGGCAAATGAAAAACTGTTTTTT. Protein sequence: CASSFGEANEKLFF.

The V call is TRBV5-1, the J call TRBJ2-1, with D unresolved. Germline V gene sequence: CDR1 SGHRS, CDR2 YFSETQ. The CDR3 is 14 amino acids. Trimming removed 2 bases at V and 0 bases at J, with 6 bases between. CDR3 nucleotides: TGCGCCAGCAGCTTTCTAGGCTCCTACAATGAGCAGTTCTTC. Encoded protein: CASSFLGSYNEQFF.

V usage is TRBV7-2 and J usage is TRBJ2-5; 7 bases fit TRBD2. V shed 1 base and J 0 bases; nucleotides not matched to a gene: 5. This CDR3 contains 16 residues. Per germline, CDR1 SGHTA and CDR2 FQGNSA. Here the CDR3 DNA reads TGTGCCAGCAGCTTAGGGCTGGGACTAAACCAAGAGACCCAGTACTTC. Protein: CASSLGLGLNQETQYF.

The chain couples TRBV5-5 to TRBJ1-5, with TRBD1 matching over 8 bases. In germline, CDR1 is SGHKS, CDR2 YYEKEE (reference sequence). The junction had 7 bases not matched to a gene; V was cut back by 4 bases and J by 10 bases. The CDR3 totals 13 residues. CDR3 sequence reads: CASSQTGDGPQHF. CDR3 nucleotide sequence: TGTGCCAGCAGCCAGACAGGGGACGGACCCCAGCATTTT.

This sequence joins TRBV6-5 and TRBJ1-1, with D perhaps matching TRBD1 (5 bases). The CDR3 consists of 15 residues. Trimming removed 6 bases from V and 4 bases from J, with 18 bases in between. Germline lookup yields CDR1 MNHEY and CDR2 SVGAGI. CDR3 sequence reads: CASSPGGVLGTEAFF. DNA of the CDR3: TGTGCCAGCAGCCCCGGGGGGGTTTTAGGCACTGAAGCTTTCTTT.

The J gene is TRBJ2-7, the V gene TRBV10-3; TRBD2 might be the D (6 bases). The V and J ends lost 2 bases and 6 bases respectively, with 11 bases between them. Per the germline V gene, CDR1 is ENHRY and CDR2 is SYGVKD. The CDR3 loop spans 13 amino acids. The CDR3 reads CAISEGRELEQYF. CDR3 in DNA: TGTGCCATCAGTGAGGGTCGGGAGCTCGAGCAGTACTTC.